This entry lists 22 T cell receptor beta chains sequenced from one sample in a study of breast tumors, draining lymph nodes, adjacent tissues (dated by TCRdb to 2016 to 2017). The lymph node samples were taken from the axillary draining lymph nodes of breast cancer patients. The library was generated by multiplex PCR. Sequenced on an Illumina HiSeq 2000. Using fastp trimming at Q25 and MiXCR clonotype assembly, TCRdb reanalyzed the public sequencing data and kept in-frame beta chains. Rows merge per CDR3 protein into single entries with the most common DNA and genes. Here the sample has approximately 150,000 distinct CDR3 sequences; less than 35% occur a single time. The top ten hold around 2.5% of the sample. Sequencing was carried out using axillary lymph node tissue. These receptors all stem from a female donor with breast cancer. Some clones in this sample may be carry-over from other donors' samples.

The V gene is TRBV28, the J gene TRBJ1-2, with D perhaps TRBD1 (5 bases). Per germline, CDR1 MDHEN and CDR2 SYDVKM. This CDR3 is built from 13 residues. Trimming took 6 bases from V and 9 from J, leaving 17 bases between them. Here the CDR3 DNA reads TGTGCCAGCAGACCGGGACCGCGTTATAGCTACACCTTC. It encodes CASRPGPRYSYTF.

This clonotype occurred many times. The chain carries TRBV20-1 and TRBJ2-3, with 15 bases that match TRBD2. Per germline, CDR1 DFQATT and CDR2 SNEGSKA (reference sequence). The ends lost 5 bases at V and 2 bases at J; junction bases unmatched: 5. The CDR3 contains 16 residues. CDR3 in amino acids: CSALRTSGGATDTQYF. In nucleotides, the CDR3 is TGCAGTGCTCTAAGGACTAGCGGGGGGGCCACAGATACGCAGTATTTT.

This clonotype occurred many times. This chain connects TRBV18 to TRBJ2-7; 8 bases match TRBD1. Germline V gene lookup returns CDR1 KGHSH and CDR2 LQKENI. V lost 5 bases to trimming and J lost 0 bases; unmatched junction nucleotides: 3. The CDR3 runs to 14 residues. The CDR3 DNA sequence: TGTGCCAGCTCAGGGACAGGCAGCTCCTACGAGCAGTACGTC. Its translation: CASSGTGSSYEQYV.

Remarks on this clonotype: This may stem from a read error, because a much larger clone lies one nucleotide away. The CDR3 ends on some other residue instead of the conserved phenylalanine or tryptophan, so this is likely a read error. This chain connects TRBV19 to TRBJ1-2, with a possible D match to TRBD1 (6 bases). The CDR3 is made up of 16 amino acids. Germline lookup yields CDR1 LNHDA and CDR2 SQIVND (reference sequence). Trimming left V 6 bases short and J 3 bases short, with 20 bases between. The CDR3: CASSSPTGFFDYGYTS. In DNA, the CDR3 is TGTGCCAGTAGCAGCCCCACAGGGTTTTTTGACTATGGCTACACCTCC.

A note on this clonotype: The junction does not match germline at one end; this may be a read error. This sequence joins TRBV20-1 and TRBJ1-2; possible D gene TRBD1, 5 bases. There are 12 residues in the CDR3. Germline V gene sequence: CDR1 DFQATT, CDR2 SNEGSKA (reference sequence). CDR3 nucleotides: TGCCGTGCTAGACGACAGACCTGTGGCTACACCTTC. This codes for CRARRQTCGYTF.

V usage is TRBV29-1 and J usage is TRBJ1-2; 7 bases align to TRBD1. The V gene's germline CDR1 is SQVTM and CDR2 ANQGSEA. The V and J ends lost 8 bases and 8 bases, in that order; junction bases with no gene match: 14. The CDR3 has 13 residues. CDR3 coding DNA: TGCAGCAGTGAGCGGGGACAGCAGTACGGCTACACCTTC. This sequence encodes CSSERGQQYGYTF.

This clonotype was found many times. This chain joins TRBV6-5 and TRBJ2-5, with D possibly being TRBD1 (5 bases). This CDR3 has 14 amino acids. Trimming shortened V by 5 bases and J by 1 base, and 11 bases separated the two germline ends. Germline V CDR1 and CDR2: MNHEY, SVGAGI. This chain's CDR3 is CASSKTGSQETQYF. In nucleotides, the CDR3 is TGTGCCAGCAGTAAAACAGGCTCCCAAGAGACCCAGTACTTC.

About this clonotype: Given a much more abundant clone one base away, this may be a read error. The chain couples TRBV18 to TRBJ1-4; the D is unclear. This CDR3 comprises 14 residues. Trimming stripped 3 bases from V and 5 bases from J, with 10 bases between. Germline loops: CDR1 KGHSH, CDR2 LQKENI. The CDR3 loop is CASSPNSVNEKLFF. In nucleotides, the CDR3 is TGTGCCAGCTCACCGAACAGCGTAAATGAAAAACTGTTTTTT.

This clonotype has at least ten counts. Just one base apart from a much larger clone, this may be a read error. This is likely a read error, given that the CDR3 carries no conserved phenylalanine or tryptophan at its end. The chain employs TRBV9 and TRBJ2-5; D gene uncertain. The CDR3 sequence is 13 residues long. Germline assignment: CDR1 SGDLS and CDR2 YYNGEE. Trimming took 5 bases from V and 5 from J, leaving 13 bases between them. CDR3 DNA: TGTGCCAGCAGTGGAGCAGGAGAGGAGACCCAGTACTCC. It translates to CASSGAGEETQYS.

This clonotype was detected many times. J is TRBJ1-6 and V is TRBV20-1; D is undetermined. The germline CDR1 and CDR2 sequences are DFQATT and SNEGSKA (reference sequence). Trimming took off 3 bases at V and 7 bases at J, with 13 bases between the two ends. This CDR3 is 14 amino acids long. For the CDR3, the DNA is TGCAGTGCTAGTTCCGGCCTCCTAAATTCACCCCTCCACTTT. Encoded protein: CSASSGLLNSPLHF.

On this clonotype itself: Given the absence of the conserved phenylalanine or tryptophan at the CDR3 end, a read error is likely. This chain connects TRBV19 to TRBJ2-3; 8 bases agree with TRBD2. Looked up from germline, CDR1 is LNHDA and CDR2 is SQIVND (reference sequence). Unmatched junction bases numbered 6, after V lost 2 bases and J lost 2 bases. This CDR3 is 16 amino acids long. In nucleotides, the CDR3 is TGTGCCAGTAGTATACAGGCGGGGGGAAACACAGATACGCAGTATTCC. Residues: CASSIQAGGNTDTQYS.

This clonotype was counted many times. The chain carries TRBV18 and TRBJ2-5; D possibly corresponds to TRBD2 (6 bases). Trimming took 5 bases from V and 1 from J, leaving 14 bases between them. The CDR3 has 15 residues. CDR1 and CDR2 from the germline V gene are KGHSH and LQKENI. In DNA form, the CDR3 reads TGTGCCAGCTCAGAGCAGGTGGGGGGCCAAGAGACCCAGTACTTC. Translating gives CASSEQVGGQETQYF.

In its sample, this clonotype was seen many times. This chain joins TRBV10-2 and TRBJ2-2, with 13 bases identical to TRBD2. The V gene end was trimmed by 5 bases and the J gene end by 4 bases; junction bases not matched to a gene: 7. The germline gives CDR1 WSHSY, CDR2 SAAADI. CDR3 length equals 17 residues. CDR3 protein: CASSLTSGGASTGELFF. CDR3 coding DNA: TGCGCCAGCAGTCTCACTAGCGGGGGGGCTTCCACCGGGGAGCTGTTTTTT.

This clonotype was observed many times. This chain links TRBV18 with TRBJ1-2; D is unresolved. Germline CDR1 and CDR2: KGHSH and LQKENI. The CDR3 is made up of 15 amino acids. Between the trimmed V and J ends, which lost 2 bases and 6 bases, there was a span of 16 bases. This CDR3 reads CASSPGYGRVDGYTF. Written as DNA, the CDR3 is TGTGCCAGCTCACCAGGGTACGGTAGAGTCGATGGCTACACCTTC.

This clonotype was observed at least ten times. This sequence joins TRBV6-1 and TRBJ2-7, with 10 bases aligning to TRBD2. V lost 10 bases and J lost 2; bases outside the gene matches: 8. This CDR3 comprises 14 residues. Germline CDR1 and CDR2: MNHNS and SASEGT. The CDR3 spells CATLASGGTYEQYF. The CDR3 DNA is TGTGCCACCTTAGCTAGCGGGGGAACCTACGAGCAGTACTTC.

This clonotype was counted many times. The chain couples TRBV5-6 to TRBJ2-1, with TRBD2 identical over 15 bases. The CDR3 has 19 residues. With V trimmed by 4 bases and J by 0 bases, 8 bases remained unmatched. Germline V gives CDR1 SGHDT, CDR2 YYEEEE. CDR3 bases: TGTGCCAGCAGCCCATGGACTAGCGGGGGGGGTAGCTCCTACAATGAGCAGTTCTTC. Amino acid sequence: CASSPWTSGGGSSYNEQFF.

This clonotype was seen once. The chain joins TRBV7-9 to TRBJ2-3; TRBD2 matches 15 bases. Germline V CDR1 and CDR2: SEHNR, FQNEAQ (reference sequence). The J segment lost 4 bases and the V segment lost 0 bases, leaving 2 bases of the junction unmatched. The CDR3 runs 17 residues. Here the CDR3 reads CASSLAGTSGGPDTQYF. The CDR3 DNA is TGTGCCAGCAGCTTAGCCGGGACTAGCGGGGGGCCAGATACGCAGTATTTT.

The chain uses TRBV6-1 and TRBJ1-4; unclear D gene. Per the germline V gene, CDR1 is MNHNS and CDR2 is SASEGT. There are 11 residues in the CDR3. Trimming took 6 bases from V and 2 from J, leaving 1 base between them. CDR3 loop: CASRTNEKLFF. The CDR3 region has the DNA TGTGCCAGCAGGACTAATGAAAAACTGTTTTTT.

Comments on this clonotype: At one end, the junction sequence differs from germline, possibly due to a read error. The rearrangement links TRBV3-1 to TRBJ1-5; 7 bases map to TRBD1. The CDR3 extends over 15 amino acids. The germline V gene encodes CDR1 LGHDT and CDR2 YNNKEL (reference sequence). The DNA of the CDR3 is TGCGCCTGCAGCCCCACAGGGGATAGCAATCAGCCCCAGCATTTT. Encoded protein: CACSPTGDSNQPQHF.

This chain connects TRBV6-2 or TRBV6-3 to TRBJ2-3; 12 bases fit TRBD2. This CDR3 has 17 amino acids. In germline, CDR1 is MNHEY, CDR2 SVGEGT. The trim removed 3 bases at V and 5 bases at J, leaving 9 bases unmatched. CDR3: CASSYGLAGGPGDTQYF. For the CDR3, the DNA is TGTGCCAGCAGTTATGGGCTAGCGGGGGGGCCCGGAGATACGCAGTATTTT.

This clonotype showed up many times. The gene calls are TRBV2 and TRBJ2-7; D uncertain. The germline CDR1 and CDR2 sequences are SNHLY and FYNNEI. Trimming took 5 bases from V and 1 from J, leaving 3 bases between them. The CDR3 is 11 amino acids. The CDR3 sequence is CASSPSYEQYV. Here the CDR3 DNA reads TGTGCCAGCAGTCCTTCCTACGAGCAGTACGTC.

In this sample, this clonotype turned up a few times. V is TRBV7-9 and J is TRBJ1-1, with D possibly TRBD1 on 5 matching bases. CDR3 length: 13 residues. In germline, CDR1 is SEHNR, CDR2 FQNEAQ (reference sequence). Trimming removed 5 bases at V and 7 bases at J, with 14 bases between. CDR3 bases: TGTGCCAGCAGCCCAGTGAAGGGGAATGAAGCTTTCTTT. Translated: CASSPVKGNEAFF. The full variable domain, completed using reference TRBV7-9 and TRBJ1-1, is DTGVSQNPRHKITKRGQNVTFRCDPISEHNRLYWYRQTLGQGPEFLTYFQNEAQLEKSRLLSDRFSAERPKGSFSTLEIQRTEQGDSAMYLCASSPVKGNEAFFGQGTRLTVV.